This T cell receptor (beta chain) was sequenced for a study of blood T cell repertoires in COVID-19. Study-level information: The samples span acute and convalescent COVID-19 from the United States, Italy and Spain.

Original processing notes: By means of reference gene primer amplification, nucleated cell counts were estimated. Sequencing used immunoSEQ multiplex PCR; TCRdb keeps in-frame clones, though not all of them. For V, J and clone size, that table is used; D and trimming come from the DNA. Of approximately 37,000 clones in the sample, 87% are singletons; the top ten hold 10%. Trimming stripped 4 bases from V and 4 bases from J, with 14 bases between. Germline V gives CDR1 PRHDT, CDR2 FYEKMQ (reference sequence). The CDR3 is made up of 15 amino acids. This rearrangement joins TRBV13 to TRBJ2-1; D is unresolved. The sequence was obtained from a man at least 80 years old with active COVID-19. The source material was peripheral blood. CDR3 residues: CASSSRHDRYNEQFF. As DNA, the CDR3 is TGTGCCAGCAGCTCCAGACACGATAGATACAATGAGCAGTTCTTC.